The present T cell receptor (beta chain) was sequenced within a study of OX40 agonist ivuxolimab in advanced cancers. Study background: Of the patients, three showed partial responses, one with hepatocellular carcinoma and two with cutaneous melanoma.

The assay was immunoSEQ multiplex PCR, and TCRdb's table has in-frame clones only and misses some. Of around 140,000 clones in the sample, just over 90% were seen once. Germline lookup yields CDR1 SQVTM and CDR2 ANQGSEA. V lost 6 bases and J 3 bases, leaving 8 bases between the germline ends. CDR3 length equals 11 residues. The clonotype was recovered from an adult with an advanced solid tumor such as melanoma, head and neck, liver or kidney cancer. Sample: CD4+ or CD8+ T cells sorted from blood, taken in a trial of the OX40 agonist ivuxolimab. The chain joins TRBV29-1 to TRBJ1-2, with a tentative D call TRBD1 (5 bases). CDR3 amino acids: CSVGEDYGYTF. The CDR3 DNA sequence: TGCAGCGTGGGGGAGGACTATGGCTACACCTTC.